This T cell receptor (beta chain) was retrieved from a study of post-analysis software for immune sequencing data. About this clonotype itself: Its antigen is undetermined.

This CDR3 region has 13 residues. The germline V and J ends were trimmed by 1 base and 7 bases, with 5 bases remaining between them. CDR1 is LGHNA and CDR2 is YSLEER in the germline V gene. Notes on the study in general: Elevated frequency relative to controls characterized about 5 TRBV segments in patients, TRBV5-6, TRBV5-1 and TRBV20-1 among them. When compared against controls, multiple sclerosis patients showed significantly lower normalized Chao1 diversity.

Prepared libraries of TCR beta cDNA carried unique molecular identifiers. MiXCR, run by TCRdb on the PCR reads, gives a single entry per CDR3 protein. Altogether about 460,000 distinct CDR3 sequences are present, roughly 45% being singletons, with the ten largest covering 12%. The V call is TRBV4-3, the J call TRBJ1-6; TRBD1 might be the D (5 bases). Sequencing was done on a sample of blood. This sequence originates from a girl aged 5 to 17 with multiple sclerosis. The DNA for the CDR3 is TGCGCCAGCAGCCAAGGGGGGAATTCACCCCTCCACTTT. The encoded protein is CASSQGGNSPLHF.